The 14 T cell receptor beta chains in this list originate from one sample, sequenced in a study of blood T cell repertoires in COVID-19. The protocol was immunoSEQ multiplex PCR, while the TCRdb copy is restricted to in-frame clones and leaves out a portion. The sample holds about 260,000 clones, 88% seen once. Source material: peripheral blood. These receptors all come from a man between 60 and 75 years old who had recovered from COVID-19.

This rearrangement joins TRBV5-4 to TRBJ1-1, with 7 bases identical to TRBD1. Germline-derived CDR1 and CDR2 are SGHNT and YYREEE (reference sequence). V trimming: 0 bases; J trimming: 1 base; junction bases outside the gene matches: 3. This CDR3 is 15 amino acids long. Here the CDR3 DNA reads TGTGCCAGCAGCTTGGAGGGGGCGCGGAACACTGAAGCTTTCTTT. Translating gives CASSLEGARNTEAFF.

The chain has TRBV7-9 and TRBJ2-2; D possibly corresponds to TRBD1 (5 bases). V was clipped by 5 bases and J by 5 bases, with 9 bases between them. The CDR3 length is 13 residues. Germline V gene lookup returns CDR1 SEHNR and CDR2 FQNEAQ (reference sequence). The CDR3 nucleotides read TGTGCCAGCAGCCCGCACAGGACCGGGGAGCTGTTTTTT. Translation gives CASSPHRTGELFF.

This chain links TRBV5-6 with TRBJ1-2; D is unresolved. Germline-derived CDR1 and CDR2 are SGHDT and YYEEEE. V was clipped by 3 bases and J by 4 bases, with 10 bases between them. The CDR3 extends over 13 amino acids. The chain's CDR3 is CASSSIGSYGYTF. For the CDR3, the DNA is TGTGCCAGCAGCTCCATTGGGAGCTATGGCTACACCTTC. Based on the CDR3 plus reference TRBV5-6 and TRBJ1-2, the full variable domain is DAGVTQSPTHLIKTRGQQVTLRCSPKSGHDTVSWYQQALGQGPQFIFQYYEEEERQRGNFPDRFSGHQFPNYSSELNVNALLLGDSALYLCASSSIGSYGYTFGSGTRLTVV.

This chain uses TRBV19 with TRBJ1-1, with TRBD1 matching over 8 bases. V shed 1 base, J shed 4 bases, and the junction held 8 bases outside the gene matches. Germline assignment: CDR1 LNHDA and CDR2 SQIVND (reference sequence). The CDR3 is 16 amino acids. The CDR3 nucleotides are TGTGCCAGTAGTATAGGGCAGGGGGCGCGGGGCACTGAAGCTTTCTTT. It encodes CASSIGQGARGTEAFF.

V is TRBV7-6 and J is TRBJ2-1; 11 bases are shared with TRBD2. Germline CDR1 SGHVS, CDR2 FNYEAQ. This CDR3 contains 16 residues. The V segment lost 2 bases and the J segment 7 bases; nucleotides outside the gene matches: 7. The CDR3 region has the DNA TGTGCCAGCAGCTTAACCGGGACTAGCGGAAAAAATGAGCAGTTCTTC. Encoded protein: CASSLTGTSGKNEQFF.

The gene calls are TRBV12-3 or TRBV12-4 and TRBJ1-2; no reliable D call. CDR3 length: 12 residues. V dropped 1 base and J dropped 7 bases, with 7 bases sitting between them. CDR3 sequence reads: CASSLGGSGYTF. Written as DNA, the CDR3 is TGTGCCAGCAGTTTAGGAGGTTCTGGCTACACCTTC.

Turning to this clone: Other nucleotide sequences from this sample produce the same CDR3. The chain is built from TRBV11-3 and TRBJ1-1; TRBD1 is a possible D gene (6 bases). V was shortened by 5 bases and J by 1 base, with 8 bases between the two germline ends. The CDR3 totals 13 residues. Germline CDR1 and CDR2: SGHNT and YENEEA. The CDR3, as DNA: TGTGCCAGCAGCCTGGGACAGAACACTGAAGCTTTCTTT. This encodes CASSLGQNTEAFF.

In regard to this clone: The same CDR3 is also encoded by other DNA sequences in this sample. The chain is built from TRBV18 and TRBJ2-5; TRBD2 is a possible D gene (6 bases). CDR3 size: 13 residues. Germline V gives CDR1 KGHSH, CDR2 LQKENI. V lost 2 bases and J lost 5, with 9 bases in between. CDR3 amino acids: CASSPGLAETQYF. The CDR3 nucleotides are TGTGCCAGCTCACCAGGTCTAGCGGAGACCCAGTACTTC.

The DNA of the CDR3 is TGTGCCAGCAGACAAGACTATGGCTACACCTTC. Translated: CASRQDYGYTF. V and J are TRBV7-2 and TRBJ1-2; D is ambiguous. V was trimmed by 6 bases and J by 3 bases, leaving 5 bases between them. Germline CDR1 and CDR2: SGHTA and FQGNSA. The CDR3 spans 11 residues.

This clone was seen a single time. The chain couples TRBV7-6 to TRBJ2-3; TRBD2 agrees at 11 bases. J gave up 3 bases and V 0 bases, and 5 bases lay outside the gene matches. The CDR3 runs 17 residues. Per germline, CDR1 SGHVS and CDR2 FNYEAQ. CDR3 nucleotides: TGTGCCAGCAGCTTAGCCGCGCGACTAGCGGGGACAGATACGCAGTATTTT. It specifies CASSLAARLAGTDTQYF.

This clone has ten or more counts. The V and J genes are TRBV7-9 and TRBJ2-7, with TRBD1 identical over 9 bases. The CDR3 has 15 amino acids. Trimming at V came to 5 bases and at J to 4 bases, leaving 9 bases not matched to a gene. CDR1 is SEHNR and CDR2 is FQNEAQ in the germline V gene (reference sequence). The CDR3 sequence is CASSQTGGLSYEQYF. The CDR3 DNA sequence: TGTGCCAGCAGCCAAACAGGGGGCTTATCTTACGAGCAGTACTTC.

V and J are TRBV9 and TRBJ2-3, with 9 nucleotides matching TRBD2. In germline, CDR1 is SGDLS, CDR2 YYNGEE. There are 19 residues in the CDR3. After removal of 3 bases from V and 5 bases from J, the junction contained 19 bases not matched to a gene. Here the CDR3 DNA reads TGTGCCAGCAGCGAGCCCCGTGTCGGAGGCGGGGGGGCGGAAGATACGCAGTATTTT. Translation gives CASSEPRVGGGGAEDTQYF.

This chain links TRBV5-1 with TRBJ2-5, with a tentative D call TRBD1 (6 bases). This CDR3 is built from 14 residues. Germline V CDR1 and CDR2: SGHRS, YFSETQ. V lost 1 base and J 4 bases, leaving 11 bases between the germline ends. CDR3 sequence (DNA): TGCGCCAGCAGCTTGCAGGGGACGGTAGAGACCCAGTACTTC. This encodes CASSLQGTVETQYF.

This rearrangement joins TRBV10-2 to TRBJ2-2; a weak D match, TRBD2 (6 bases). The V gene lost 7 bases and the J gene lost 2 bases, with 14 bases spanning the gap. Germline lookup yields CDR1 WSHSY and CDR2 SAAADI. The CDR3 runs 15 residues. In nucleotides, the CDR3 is TGCGCCAGCACCGGGGCGGGGAGAAACACCGGGGAGCTGTTTTTT. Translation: CASTGAGRNTGELFF.